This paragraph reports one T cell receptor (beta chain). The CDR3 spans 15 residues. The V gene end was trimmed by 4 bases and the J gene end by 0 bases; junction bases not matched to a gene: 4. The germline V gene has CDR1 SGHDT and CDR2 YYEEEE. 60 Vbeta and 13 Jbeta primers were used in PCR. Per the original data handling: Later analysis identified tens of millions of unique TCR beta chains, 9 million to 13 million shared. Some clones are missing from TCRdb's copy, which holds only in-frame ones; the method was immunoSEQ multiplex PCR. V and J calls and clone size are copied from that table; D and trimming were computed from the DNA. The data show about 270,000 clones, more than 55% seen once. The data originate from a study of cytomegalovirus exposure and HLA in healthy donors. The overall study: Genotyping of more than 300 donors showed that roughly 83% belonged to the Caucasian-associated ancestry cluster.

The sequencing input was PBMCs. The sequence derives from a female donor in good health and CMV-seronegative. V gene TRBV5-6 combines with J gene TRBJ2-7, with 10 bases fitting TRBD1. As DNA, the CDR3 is TGTGCCAGCAGCATGGGACAGGGGCCCTCCTACGAGCAGTACTTC. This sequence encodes CASSMGQGPSYEQYF.